Sequencing of this T cell receptor beta chain was carried out in a study of cytomegalovirus exposure and HLA in healthy donors. Trimming pared 4 bases from V and 4 bases from J, leaving 17 bases between. The CDR3 sequence is 16 residues long. The V gene's germline CDR1 is SGHTA and CDR2 FQGNSA. Primers included in the PCR were 60 Vbeta and 13 Jbeta primers. Profiling relied on immunoSEQ multiplex PCR, and the TCRdb table lists in-frame clones only, not all of them. The profile shows approximately 170,000 clones, around three quarters of them singletons. Sequencing was done on a sample of PBMCs. This TCR was recovered from a woman in her 30s in good health and CMV-seropositive. This chain joins TRBV7-2 and TRBJ2-1; possible D gene TRBD2, 7 bases. CDR3 coding DNA: TGTGCCAGCAGCTCACAGGGACTAACAATTTACAATGAGCAGTTCTTC. It specifies CASSSQGLTIYNEQFF.